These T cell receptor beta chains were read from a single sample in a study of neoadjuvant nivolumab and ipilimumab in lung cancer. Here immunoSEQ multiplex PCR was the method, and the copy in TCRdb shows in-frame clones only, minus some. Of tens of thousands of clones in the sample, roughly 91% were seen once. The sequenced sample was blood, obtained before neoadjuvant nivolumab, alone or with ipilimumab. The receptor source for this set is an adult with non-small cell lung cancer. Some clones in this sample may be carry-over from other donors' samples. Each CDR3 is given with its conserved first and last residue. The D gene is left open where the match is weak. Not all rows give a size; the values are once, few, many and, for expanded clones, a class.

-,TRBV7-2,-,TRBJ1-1,TGTGCCAGCAGCTTAAATTTGTTGGTGGGCACTGAAGCTTTCTTT,CASSLNLLVGTEAFF
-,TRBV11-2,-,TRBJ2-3,TGTGCCAGCAGCTTACGCCCGGACGGCACAGATACGCAGTATTTT,CASSLRPDGTDTQYF
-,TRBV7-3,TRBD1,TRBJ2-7,TGTGCCAGCAGCCGGGACAGTTTCTCCTACGAGCAGTACTTC,CASSRDSFSYEQYF
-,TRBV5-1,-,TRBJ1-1,TGCGCCAGCAGCTTGGGTCCGGTGAACACTGAAGCTTTCTTT,CASSLGPVNTEAFF
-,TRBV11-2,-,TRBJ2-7,TGTGCCAGCAGCCCGGGACACCCGTCCTACGAGCAGTACTTC,CASSPGHPSYEQYF
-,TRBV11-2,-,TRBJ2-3,TGTGCCAGCAGCAACTGGAAGGGGCAGTATTTT,CASSNWKGQYF
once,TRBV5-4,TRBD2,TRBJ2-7,TGTGCCAGCAGCCCGGGCTCGGGAGGGCGGTACGAGCAGTACTTC,CASSPGSGGRYEQYF
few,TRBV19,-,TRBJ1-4,TGTGCCAGTAGTGACTATGGGAAACTGTTTTTT,CASSDYGKLFF
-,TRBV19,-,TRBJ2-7,TGTGCCAGTAGTATAGGGGGGAGAAGCCACGAGCAGTACTTC,CASSIGGRSHEQYF
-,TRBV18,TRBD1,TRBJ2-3,TGTGCCAGCTCCCGGGAAGGGGGCCTGGGCACAGATACGCAGTATTTT,CASSREGGLGTDTQYF
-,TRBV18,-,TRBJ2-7,TGTGCCAGCTCACCGACAGTCAACTACGAGCAGTACTTC,CASSPTVNYEQYF